The T cell receptor (beta chain) under discussion was sequenced for a study of cytomegalovirus exposure and HLA in healthy donors. PCR involved 60 Vbeta and 13 Jbeta primers. Profiling relied on immunoSEQ multiplex PCR, and the TCRdb table lists in-frame clones only, not all of them. In the table there are 130,000 to 150,000 clones, just under 75% of which are singletons. The specimen sequenced was PBMCs. The sequence was obtained from a woman younger than 35 in good health and CMV-seronegative.

CDR3 sequence reads: CASSPGTSVEETQYF. The CDR3, as DNA: TGTGCCAGCAGCCCTGGGACTAGCGTAGAAGAGACCCAGTACTTC. The genes are TRBV7-7 and TRBJ2-5; 10 bases fit TRBD2. This CDR3 has 15 amino acids. J lost 3 bases, V lost 5 bases, and 6 bases had no gene match. Germline V lookup: CDR1 SSHAT, CDR2 FNYEAQ (reference sequence).